This T cell receptor (beta chain) was sequenced during a study of human T cells and chemical hapten exposure. TCRdb recomputed calls from the RACE reads with MiXCR, one row per CDR3 protein. The sample lists about 170,000 distinct CDR3 sequences, around 30% occurring once. Indicated time point: patch test 3, about 24 weeks after DPC sensitization. Treatment denoted: therapeutic diphenylcyclopropenone sensitization with weekly scalp DPC. Germline CDR1 SGDLS, CDR2 YYNGEE. Deletions cut 4 bases from V and 5 bases from J, with 13 bases between. This CDR3 is 14 amino acids long. Sequencing was performed on whole blood, taken in connection with sensitization to the hapten diphenylcyclopropenone (DPC). The clonotype comes from a woman under 30 with alopecia areata. Some clones in this sample may be carry-over from other donors' samples. The chain joins TRBV9 to TRBJ2-1, with no clear D. For the CDR3, the DNA is TGTGCCAGCAGCCTTTCGGCCGTCCACAATGAGCAGTTCTTC. Encoded protein: CASSLSAVHNEQFF. The complete variable domain, with remaining parts taken from reference TRBV9 and TRBJ2-1, reads DSGVTQTPKHLITATGQRVTLRCSPRSGDLSVYWYQQSLDQGLQFLIQYYNGEERAKGNILERFSAQQFPDLHSELNLSSLELGDSALYFCASSLSAVHNEQFFGPGTRLTVL.